This T cell receptor (beta chain) was captured in a study of T cells in Graves' hyperthyroidism and ophthalmopathy. The wider study: The initial diagnosis was the point when peripheral blood was collected, ahead of any treatment.

There were TCR beta CDR3 regions amplified from RNA transcripts. A first-round RT-PCR of the TCR CDR3 used the HTBI primer set. From the multiplex PCR reads, TCRdb called clonotypes with MiXCR, one entry per CDR3 protein. The table includes 370,000 or so distinct CDR3 sequences, around a quarter detected once. Study findings and constraints: Blood also carried most thyroid clonotypes expanded above 0.001.

This clonotype has a count of ten or more. Antigen unknown. Newly diagnosed patients aged 18 to 65 had hyperthyroidism of under 2 months' duration. Sequencing was carried out using blood. This receptor was taken from a man aged 50 to 60 with Graves' hyperthyroidism.

CDR3 region: CSARDGRAGIGAQYF. CDR3 sequence (DNA): TGCAGTGCTAGAGACGGTCGGGCGGGAATAGGTGCGCAGTATTTT. This rearrangement joins TRBV20-1 to TRBJ2-3; weak D call: TRBD2 (6 bases). Deletions cut 0 bases from V and 10 bases from J, with 20 bases between. The germline V gene encodes CDR1 DFQATT and CDR2 SNEGSKA (reference sequence). This CDR3 has 15 residues.